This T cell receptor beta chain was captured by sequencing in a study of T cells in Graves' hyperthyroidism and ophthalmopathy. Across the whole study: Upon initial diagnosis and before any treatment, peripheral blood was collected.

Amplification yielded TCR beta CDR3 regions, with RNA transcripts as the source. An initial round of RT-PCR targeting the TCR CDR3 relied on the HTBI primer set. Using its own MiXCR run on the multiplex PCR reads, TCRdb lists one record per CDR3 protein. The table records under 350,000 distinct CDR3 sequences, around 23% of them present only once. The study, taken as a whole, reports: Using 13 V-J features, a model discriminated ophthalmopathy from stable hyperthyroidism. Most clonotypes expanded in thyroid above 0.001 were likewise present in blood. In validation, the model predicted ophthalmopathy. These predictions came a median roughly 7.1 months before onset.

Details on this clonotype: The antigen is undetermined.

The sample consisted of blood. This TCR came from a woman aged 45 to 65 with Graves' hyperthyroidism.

The CDR3 protein is CASSAWGGRMNTEAFF. The CDR3 region has the DNA TGTGCCAGCAGCGCCTGGGGGGGAAGGATGAACACTGAAGCTTTCTTT. V is TRBV9 and J is TRBJ1-1; D is possibly TRBD1 (5 bases). Germline values: CDR1 SGDLS, CDR2 YYNGEE. The germline V and J ends were trimmed by 3 bases and 0 bases, with 15 bases remaining between them. The CDR3 has 16 amino acids.